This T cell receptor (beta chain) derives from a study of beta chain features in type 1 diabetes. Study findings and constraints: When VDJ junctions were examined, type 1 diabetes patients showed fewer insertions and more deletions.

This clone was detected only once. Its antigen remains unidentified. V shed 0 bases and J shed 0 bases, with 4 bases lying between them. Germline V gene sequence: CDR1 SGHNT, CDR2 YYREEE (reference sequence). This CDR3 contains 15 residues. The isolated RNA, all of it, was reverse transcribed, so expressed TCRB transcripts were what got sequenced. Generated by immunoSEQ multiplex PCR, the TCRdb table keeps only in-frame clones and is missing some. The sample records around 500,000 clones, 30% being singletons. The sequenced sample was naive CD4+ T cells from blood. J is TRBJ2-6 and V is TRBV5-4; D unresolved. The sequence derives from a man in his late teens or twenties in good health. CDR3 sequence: CASSLGHSGANVLTF. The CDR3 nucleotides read TGTGCCAGCAGCTTGGGGCACTCTGGGGCCAACGTCCTGACTTTC.